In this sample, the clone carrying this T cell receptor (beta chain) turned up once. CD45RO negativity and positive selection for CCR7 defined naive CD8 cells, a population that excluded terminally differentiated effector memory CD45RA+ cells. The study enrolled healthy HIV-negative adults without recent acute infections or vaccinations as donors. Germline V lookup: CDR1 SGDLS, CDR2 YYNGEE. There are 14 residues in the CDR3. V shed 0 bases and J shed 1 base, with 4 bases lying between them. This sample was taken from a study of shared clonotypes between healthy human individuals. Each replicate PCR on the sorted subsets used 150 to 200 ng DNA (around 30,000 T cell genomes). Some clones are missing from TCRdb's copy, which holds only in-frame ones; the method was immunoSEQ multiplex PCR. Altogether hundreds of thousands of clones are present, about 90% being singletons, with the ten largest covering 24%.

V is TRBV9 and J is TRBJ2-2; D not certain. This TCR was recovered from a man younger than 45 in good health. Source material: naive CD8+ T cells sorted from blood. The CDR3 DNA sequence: TGTGCCAGCAGCGTAGTTGGGAACACCGGGGAGCTGTTTTTT. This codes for CASSVVGNTGELFF.